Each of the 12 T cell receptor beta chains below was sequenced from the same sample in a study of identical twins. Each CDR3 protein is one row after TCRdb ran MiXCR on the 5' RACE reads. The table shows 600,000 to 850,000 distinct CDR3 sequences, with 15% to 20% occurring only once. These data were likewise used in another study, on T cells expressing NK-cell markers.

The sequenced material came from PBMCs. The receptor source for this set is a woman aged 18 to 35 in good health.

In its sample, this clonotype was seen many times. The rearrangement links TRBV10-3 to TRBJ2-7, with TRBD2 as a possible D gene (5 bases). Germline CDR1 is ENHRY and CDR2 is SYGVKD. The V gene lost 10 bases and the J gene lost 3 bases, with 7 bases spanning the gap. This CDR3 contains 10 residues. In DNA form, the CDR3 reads TGTGCCACCGGACTCTACGAGCAGTACTTC. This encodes CATGLYEQYF.

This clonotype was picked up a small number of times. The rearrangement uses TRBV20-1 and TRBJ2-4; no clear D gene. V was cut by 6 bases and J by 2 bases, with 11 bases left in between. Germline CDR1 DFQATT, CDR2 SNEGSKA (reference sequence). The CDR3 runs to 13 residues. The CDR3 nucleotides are TGCAGTGCCGGACCTTACACCAAAAACATTCAGTACTTC. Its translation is CSAGPYTKNIQYF.

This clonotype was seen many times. CDR3 DNA: TGCGCCAGCAGCCCGGGGACAGTTCAAGAGACCCAGTACTTC. Translated: CASSPGTVQETQYF. J is TRBJ2-5 and V is TRBV5-1; 7 bases match TRBD1. Germline loops: CDR1 SGHRS, CDR2 YFSETQ. Trimming at V came to 4 bases and at J to 2 bases, leaving 5 bases not matched to a gene. The CDR3 runs to 14 residues. Together with reference TRBV5-1 and TRBJ2-5, the CDR3 gives the full variable domain: KAGVTQTPRYLIKTRGQQVTLSCSPISGHRSVSWYQQTPGQGLQFLFEYFSETQRNKGNFPGRFSGRQFSNSRSEMNVSTLELGDSALYLCASSPGTVQETQYFGPGTRLLVL.

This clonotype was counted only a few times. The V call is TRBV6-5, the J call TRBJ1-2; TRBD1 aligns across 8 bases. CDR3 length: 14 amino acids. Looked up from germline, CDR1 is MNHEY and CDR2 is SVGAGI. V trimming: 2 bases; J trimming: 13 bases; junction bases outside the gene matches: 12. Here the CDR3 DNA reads TGTGCCAGCAGTTACAGTCGCAGGGGGCAAAGTTGCACCTTC. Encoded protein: CASSYSRRGQSCTF.

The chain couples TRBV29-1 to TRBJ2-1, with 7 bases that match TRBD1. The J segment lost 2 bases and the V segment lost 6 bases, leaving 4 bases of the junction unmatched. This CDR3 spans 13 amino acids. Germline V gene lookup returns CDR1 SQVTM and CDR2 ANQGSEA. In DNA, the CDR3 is TGCAGCGTGGAGGACAGGCCCTACAATGAGCAGTTCTTC. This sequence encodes CSVEDRPYNEQFF.

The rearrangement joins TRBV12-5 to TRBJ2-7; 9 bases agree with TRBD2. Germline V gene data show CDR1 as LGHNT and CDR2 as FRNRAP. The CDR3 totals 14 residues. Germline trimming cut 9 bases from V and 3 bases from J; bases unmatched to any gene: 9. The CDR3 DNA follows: TGTGCTAGCCGATTGAGCGGGGGGTACTACGAGCAGTACTTC. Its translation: CASRLSGGYYEQYF.

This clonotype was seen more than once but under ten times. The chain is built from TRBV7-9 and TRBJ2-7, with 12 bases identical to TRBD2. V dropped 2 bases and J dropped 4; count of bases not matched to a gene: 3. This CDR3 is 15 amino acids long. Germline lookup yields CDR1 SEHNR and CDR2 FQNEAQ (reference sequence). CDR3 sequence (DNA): TGTGCCAGCAGCTTAAGGACTAGCGGGGAGTACGAGCAGTACTTC. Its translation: CASSLRTSGEYEQYF.

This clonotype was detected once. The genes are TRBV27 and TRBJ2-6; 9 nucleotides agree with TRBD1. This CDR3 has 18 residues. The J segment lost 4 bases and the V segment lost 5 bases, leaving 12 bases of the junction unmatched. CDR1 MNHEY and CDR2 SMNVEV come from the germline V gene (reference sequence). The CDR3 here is CASSPKPWTGVGANVLTF. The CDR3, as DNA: TGTGCCAGCAGTCCCAAACCTTGGACAGGGGTCGGGGCCAACGTCCTGACTTTC.

Written as DNA, the CDR3 is TGTGCCAGCAGTTATAGGGGGAGGTCAGATACGCAGTATTTT. Protein sequence: CASSYRGRSDTQYF. The chain couples TRBV6-5 to TRBJ2-3; perhaps D is TRBD1 or TRBD2 (6 bases each). The CDR3 length is 14 residues. The germline V gene has CDR1 MNHEY and CDR2 SVGAGI. V was clipped by 3 bases and J by 4 bases, with 11 bases between them.

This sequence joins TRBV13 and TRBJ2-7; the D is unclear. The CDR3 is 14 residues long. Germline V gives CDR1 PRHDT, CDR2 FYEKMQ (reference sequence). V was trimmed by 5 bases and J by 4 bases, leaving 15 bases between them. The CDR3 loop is CASSTSDTAYEQYF. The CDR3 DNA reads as TGTGCCAGCAGCACAAGTGACACGGCGTACGAGCAGTACTTC.

The CDR3 is CASSSRAGTGTEAFF. CDR3 in DNA: TGTGCCAGCAGTTCTCGAGCCGGGACCGGCACTGAAGCTTTCTTT. The chain couples TRBV7-9 to TRBJ1-1, with D maybe TRBD1 (5 bases). This CDR3 is built from 15 residues. Germline V gene sequence: CDR1 SEHNR, CDR2 FQNEAQ (reference sequence). Trimming cost V 6 bases and J 4 bases, with 18 bases left between them.

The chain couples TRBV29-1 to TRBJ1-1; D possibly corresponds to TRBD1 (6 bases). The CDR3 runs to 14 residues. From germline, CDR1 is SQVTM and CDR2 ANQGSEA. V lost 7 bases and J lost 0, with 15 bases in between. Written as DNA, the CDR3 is TGCAGCGCCGCGGAGTACAGGGTGAACACTGAAGCTTTCTTT. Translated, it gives CSAAEYRVNTEAFF.